Here is one T cell receptor (beta chain) with its context. Its antigen target is currently unknown. There are no base qualities to consult, and no much larger clone falls within one base. The treatment or condition label here, explained by the study, means: approximately 11-day PBMC culture with coronavirus spike peptide pools or control peptides (ViraFEST assay). The study used the ViraFEST assay, which expanded antigen-specific T cells with peptide pools and then identified expanded clonotypes by TCR sequencing. The convalescent patients' positive SARS-CoV-2 PCR tests fell between March and December 2020, which was before the Alpha, Beta and Delta variants emerged in the United States. Each well held two million PBMCs cultured with roughly 10 ug/ml peptide pools in IMDM containing roughly 4.7% human AB serum and about 10 IU/ml IL-2. Half of the culture medium was replaced with fresh IL-2-containing medium on days 3 and 7. Once the cells had been in culture for about 10 days, the EasySep CD4+ T cell isolation kit was used to isolate CD4+ T cells by negative selection. Ficoll-Paque Plus gradient centrifugation was used to isolate PBMCs from whole blood, and the isolated PBMCs were then either used fresh or cryopreserved at -140C. In general, triplicate wells were set up for every culture condition.

This sample was taken from a study of vaccination and CD4 T cells after COVID-19 (dated 2022 in TCRdb). Turning to the overall study: Every convalescent patient had a positive nasal swab PCR test for SARS-CoV-2, with mild disease in 9 or 10 patients and severe disease in one. The convalescent cohort comprised six males and four females, including two Hispanic individuals, seven Caucasians, two Asians and one multiracial person. Participants got two doses of the Pfizer-BioNTech BNT162b2 vaccine (n=8) or two doses of the Moderna mRNA-1273 vaccine (n=2). Post-COVID blood samples were collected from convalescent patients a median of around 100 days after diagnosis, with a range of roughly 30 to 161 days. Post-vaccine blood samples were obtained a median of about 77 days after the second vaccine dose, with a range of roughly 14 to 241 days. The cultures were stimulated with overlapping spike peptide pools from SARS-CoV-2 and from the common cold coronaviruses HCoV-NL63, HCoV-OC43 and HCoV-229E. Control cultures received a CEFX viral epitope pool as the positive control, an HIV-1 Nef peptide pool as the negative control, or no peptide. In roughly eleven COVID-19 convalescent patients and several infection-naive healthy vaccine recipients, the spike-specific CD4+ TCR repertoire before mRNA vaccination was compared with the repertoire after mRNA vaccination. Overall study results and their limits: An increase in the median number of SARS-CoV-2-reactive clonotypes from around 20 after infection to roughly 38 after vaccination was observed, but the change was not found to be significant. Nearly all vaccine-specific clones in convalescent patients (304 of 307) were mono-reactive for SARS-CoV-2 spike rather than cross-reactive with common cold coronaviruses. The number of convalescent patients in the study was relatively small, and the study did not examine early timepoints following natural infection. Among the post-vaccine SARS-CoV-2-reactive clones in convalescent patients, a median approximately 90% showed up only after vaccination, which suggests vaccine-specific priming.

Per the germline V gene, SGHTA is the CDR1 and FQGNSA is the CDR2. The CDR3 numbers 15 residues from cysteine through phenylalanine. Of all the DNA, just the CDR3 is kept, 45 bases in frame from base 1. V and J are truncated by 1 base and 2 bases respectively, leaving an intervening sequence of 9 bases. Libraries came from PCR. DNA from cultured CD4+ T cells underwent TCR sequencing with the Oncomine TCR Beta short-read assay at the Johns Hopkins FTIC core. Genomic DNA was extracted from the cultured CD4+ T cells with the QIAamp micro DNA kit. Oncomine TCR Beta libraries made from cultured CD4+ T cells were pooled using unique dual indexes and sequenced on an Illumina iSeq 100. From the authors' description of their analysis: Non-productive sequences were removed, and CDR3s not starting with C, not ending with F or W, or shorter than 7 amino acids were discarded. The MANAFEST web application was used to identify antigen-specific clonotypes by comparing peptide-stimulated wells against reference wells and other culture wells. Positive clones required FDR below 0.05, an odds ratio above 5, and productive frequency above 0.1% in at least two of three replicate wells. A clonotype counted as cross-reactive if it showed significant expansion both in the SARS-CoV-2 spike wells and in at least one common cold coronavirus spike condition. Similarity between CDR3 sequences was evaluated in R version 3.6.1 using Levenshtein distances (stringdist) and unrooted phylogenetic trees (ape). Starting from the raw public reads, TCRdb applied fastp trimming at Q25, assembled clones with MiXCR and retained in-frame beta chains. Rows are combined by CDR3 protein, so each entry shows the most common genes and DNA. The V and J calls and clone size are TCRdb's, not the authors'. This sample gives approximately 10,000 distinct CDR3 sequences in total; 64% of them show up just once. The ten largest account for approximately 28% of the sample.

Rearrangement joined TRBV7-2 to TRBJ2-1; tentative D gene TRBD2, with 6 bases matching. The receptor comes from a human donor who had recovered from COVID-19. Sequencing used CD4+ T cells from blood, cultured in vitro. The sequence in DNA is TGTGCCAGCAGCTTAGGGCGGGGAGCCTACAATGAGCAGTTCTTC. This yields the protein CASSLGRGAYNEQFF. Joined to the reference TRBV7-2 and TRBJ2-1 proteins, this CDR3 gives the full variable domain: GAGVSQSPSNKVTEKGKDVELRCDPISGHTALYWYRQSLGQGLEFLIYFQGNSAPDKSGLPSDRFSAERTGGSVSTLTIQRTQQEDSAVYLCASSLGRGAYNEQFFGPGTRLTVL.